Below are 18 T cell receptor beta chains sequenced from a single sample in a study of radiotherapy plus CTLA-4 blockade in lung cancer. The assay was immunoSEQ multiplex PCR, and TCRdb's table has in-frame clones only and misses some. This table holds about 97,000 clones, around 74% found once. Here the sequenced sample was peripheral blood, taken from a patient treated with radiotherapy plus ipilimumab. These receptors all come from a human donor with non-small cell lung cancer who had a partial response to radiotherapy plus ipilimumab. Some clones in this sample may be carry-over from other donors' samples.

This clone has just one count. The genes are TRBV5-6 and TRBJ2-3; possibly TRBD2 for D (5 bases). Germline assignment: CDR1 SGHDT and CDR2 YYEEEE. V lost 0 bases to trimming and J lost 3 bases, with 14 bases between them. The CDR3 consists of 16 residues. CDR3 coding DNA: TGTGCCAGCAGCTTGGACCGGCGGGTACTAACAGATACGCAGTATTTT. Its translation is CASSLDRRVLTDTQYF.

This clone came up once. V is TRBV28 and J is TRBJ2-7; TRBD1 agrees at 9 bases. V was pared by 4 bases and J by 4 bases, with 8 bases of the junction left unmatched. The CDR3 covers 15 residues. CDR1 is MDHEN, CDR2 SYDVKM, per germline. The CDR3 sequence: CASSSSGTGTYEQYF. CDR3 coding DNA: TGTGCCAGCAGTTCCTCCGGGACAGGGACATACGAGCAGTACTTC. The full variable domain, with the rest looked up from reference TRBV28 and TRBJ2-7, is DVKVTQSSRYLVKRTGEKVFLECVQDMDHENMFWYRQDPGLGLRLIYFSYDVKMKEKGDIPEGYSVSREKKERFSLILESASTNQTSMYLCASSSSGTGTYEQYFGPGTRLTVT.

This chain uses TRBV7-8 with TRBJ1-6, with unresolved D. Germline CDR1 SGHVS, CDR2 FQNEAQ. The CDR3 extends over 15 amino acids. V was shortened by 5 bases and J by 6 bases, with 14 bases between the two germline ends. The CDR3 coding sequence is TGTGCCAGCAGCGTCGTGGGCAGAAGTAATTCACCCCTCCACTTT. Amino acid sequence: CASSVVGRSNSPLHF.

The chain links TRBV4-1 to TRBJ1-6; 9 bases map to TRBD1. Per the germline V gene, CDR1 is MGHRA and CDR2 is YSYEKL. The V gene end was trimmed by 4 bases and the J gene end by 5 bases; junction bases not matched to a gene: 0. The CDR3 is made up of 14 amino acids. The CDR3 coding sequence is TGCGCCAGCAGCCGGACAGGGGATAATTCACCCCTCCACTTT. This encodes CASSRTGDNSPLHF.

The rearrangement uses TRBV7-2 and TRBJ2-1; D possibly corresponds to TRBD2 (6 bases). V was shortened by 7 bases and J by 6 bases, with 10 bases between the two germline ends. Germline loops: CDR1 SGHTA, CDR2 FQGNSA. The CDR3 is 12 amino acids. The CDR3 loop reads CASMGTANEQFF. The CDR3 DNA reads TGTGCCAGCATGGGGACTGCCAATGAGCAGTTCTTC.

The chain links TRBV6-5 to TRBJ2-3; 7 bases are a match to TRBD1. Unmatched junction bases numbered 7, after V lost 6 bases and J lost 4 bases. This CDR3 has 14 amino acids. Per germline, CDR1 MNHEY and CDR2 SVGAGI. The CDR3 sequence is CASRGDSGPDTQYF. CDR3 coding DNA: TGTGCCAGCAGGGGGGACAGTGGACCAGATACGCAGTATTTT.

This chain joins TRBV5-1 and TRBJ2-2; tentative D call: TRBD1 (6 bases). The V gene's germline CDR1 is SGHRS and CDR2 YFSETQ. Trimming removed 5 bases at V and 7 bases at J, with 18 bases between. The CDR3 spans 15 residues. In DNA form, the CDR3 reads TGCGCCAGCAGTCGCCAGGGGTTCTCGGACGGGGAGCTGTTTTTT. Amino acids: CASSRQGFSDGELFF.

The chain couples TRBV10-2 to TRBJ2-7; 14 nucleotides agree with TRBD2. Germline V gene data show CDR1 as WSHSY and CDR2 as SAAADI. This CDR3 contains 17 residues. V gave up 8 bases and J gave up 4 bases; unmatched junction bases: 13. The CDR3 DNA reads as TGCGCCAGCCCGCGAGGACTAGCGGGAGGTTTGGGGTACGAGCAGTACTTC. Translating gives CASPRGLAGGLGYEQYF.

The chain carries TRBV19 and TRBJ2-1, with TRBD2 identical over 13 bases. Germline assignment: CDR1 LNHDA and CDR2 SQIVND (reference sequence). V was pared by 4 bases and J by 9 bases, with 6 bases of the junction left unmatched. The CDR3 is 15 amino acids. The CDR3 loop reads CASSTRLAGGLEQFF. The DNA of the CDR3 is TGTGCCAGTAGTACCCGACTAGCGGGAGGCCTTGAGCAGTTCTTC.

V gene TRBV11-3 combines with J gene TRBJ1-1, with TRBD1 matching over 7 bases. CDR1 SGHNT and CDR2 YENEEA come from the germline V gene. V shed 4 bases, J shed 4 bases, and the junction held 12 bases outside the gene matches. This CDR3 comprises 16 residues. The CDR3 is CASSSRTGGVFTEAFF. The CDR3 nucleotides are TGTGCCAGCAGCTCCCGGACAGGAGGAGTGTTCACTGAAGCTTTCTTT.

The chain uses TRBV2 and TRBJ2-1, with TRBD2 matching over 12 bases. CDR1 SNHLY and CDR2 FYNNEI come from the germline V gene. Losses at the gene ends were 8 bases for V and 6 bases for J; bases not matched to a gene: 17. This CDR3 spans 18 amino acids. CDR3 sequence: CASCRGLAGGPLGNEQFF. CDR3 nucleotide sequence: TGTGCCAGCTGTCGGGGGCTAGCGGGAGGGCCGTTGGGCAATGAGCAGTTCTTC.

The chain couples TRBV19 to TRBJ2-1; D may be TRBD1 (6 bases). The CDR3 is 14 amino acids. Germline V lookup: CDR1 LNHDA, CDR2 SQIVND (reference sequence). Trimming stripped 7 bases from V and 2 bases from J, with 12 bases between. The CDR3 here is CASIGQGTYNEQFF. DNA of the CDR3: TGTGCCAGTATTGGGCAGGGGACCTACAATGAGCAGTTCTTC. The complete variable domain, with remaining parts taken from reference TRBV19 and TRBJ2-1, reads DGGITQSPKYLFRKEGQNVTLSCEQNLNHDAMYWYRQDPGQGLRLIYYSQIVNDFQKGDIAEGYSVSREKKESFPLTVTSAQKNPTAFYLCASIGQGTYNEQFFGPGTRLTVL.

This clone has just a few counts. The chain links TRBV28 to TRBJ1-3, with a weak D call TRBD1 (6 bases). This CDR3 is 12 amino acids long. Trimming removed 10 bases at V and 7 bases at J, with 14 bases between. In germline, CDR1 is MDHEN, CDR2 SYDVKM. The CDR3 region is CATQGLVNTIYF. The CDR3, as DNA: TGTGCCACCCAGGGGTTGGTGAACACCATATATTTT.

The rearrangement uses TRBV7-2 and TRBJ1-2, with 9 nucleotides matching TRBD1. CDR3 length equals 15 residues. Per the germline V gene, CDR1 is SGHTA and CDR2 is FQGNSA. V lost 3 bases and J lost 5; bases outside the gene matches: 7. The CDR3 DNA is TGTGCCAGCAGCTTCTCCGTGACAGGGGGTTATGGCTACACCTTC. Amino acids: CASSFSVTGGYGYTF.

This chain connects TRBV7-2 to TRBJ2-2; TRBD1 matches at 8 bases. The ends lost 6 bases at V and 6 bases at J; junction bases unmatched: 12. CDR3 size: 16 residues. CDR1 is SGHTA and CDR2 is FQGNSA in the germline V gene. In DNA, the CDR3 is TGTGCCAGCAGGAGCGCAGGGGGCCTCAGGGCCGGGGAGCTGTTTTTT. Translation gives CASRSAGGLRAGELFF. The entire variable domain, with the rest obtained from reference TRBV7-2 and TRBJ2-2, is as follows: GAGVSQSPSNKVTEKGKDVELRCDPISGHTALYWYRQSLGQGLEFLIYFQGNSAPDKSGLPSDRFSAERTGGSVSTLTIQRTQQEDSAVYLCASRSAGGLRAGELFFGEGSRLTVL.

In its sample, this clone was seen a few times. The V call is TRBV28, the J call TRBJ2-3, with 11 bases fitting TRBD2. Trimming took 5 bases from V and 4 from J; bases not matched to a gene: 8. CDR3 length: 16 residues. Germline CDR1 reads MDHEN; CDR2 reads SYDVKM. The DNA of the CDR3 is TGTGCCAGCAGTGGACCGGGACTAGCGGTGCCAGATACGCAGTATTTT. Translated: CASSGPGLAVPDTQYF.

The J gene is TRBJ1-2, the V gene TRBV23-1, with 8 bases matching TRBD1. TRBV23-1 qualifies as an ORF whose function is uncertain. This CDR3 has 12 amino acids. Unmatched junction bases numbered 7, after V lost 10 bases and J lost 6 bases. CDR3 coding DNA: TGCGCCAACGGGCAGGGGGCGCATGGCTACACCTTC. Residues: CANGQGAHGYTF.

This clone was seen a few times. The chain is built from TRBV7-9 and TRBJ2-3; 9 nucleotides align to TRBD2. Germline CDR1 and CDR2: SEHNR and FQNEAQ (reference sequence). There are 15 residues in the CDR3. V lost 1 base to trimming and J lost 4 bases; unmatched junction nucleotides: 3. CDR3 amino acids: CASSLVAGVADTQYF. The CDR3 bases are TGTGCCAGCAGCTTAGTAGCGGGAGTGGCAGATACGCAGTATTTT.